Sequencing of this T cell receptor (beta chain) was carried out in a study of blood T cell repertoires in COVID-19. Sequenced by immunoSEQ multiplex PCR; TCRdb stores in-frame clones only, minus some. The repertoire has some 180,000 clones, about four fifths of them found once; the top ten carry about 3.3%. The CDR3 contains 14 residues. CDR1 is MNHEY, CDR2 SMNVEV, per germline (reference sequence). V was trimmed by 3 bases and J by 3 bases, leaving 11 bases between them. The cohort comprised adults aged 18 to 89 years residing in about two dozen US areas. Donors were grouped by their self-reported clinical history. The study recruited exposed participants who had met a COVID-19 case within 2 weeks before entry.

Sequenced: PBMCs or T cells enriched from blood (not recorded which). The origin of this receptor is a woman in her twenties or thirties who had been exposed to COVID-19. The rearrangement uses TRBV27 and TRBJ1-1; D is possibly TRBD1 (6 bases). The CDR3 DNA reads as TGTGCCAGCAGTTTTGGGACAAGTTACACTGAAGCTTTCTTT. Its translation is CASSFGTSYTEAFF.